The following is a T cell receptor beta chain sequence with its context. Its antigen is unknown. The source of the sample is a study of T cell repertoires in cytomegalovirus infection. Study background: CMV epitopes, recently identified HLA-C-restricted and well-studied HLA-B-restricted, were used. Through public TCR beta signatures, both CMV infection and matching HLA type were indicated.

TCRdb processed the reads anew with MiXCR; each CDR3 protein has one entry. Of under 850,000 distinct CDR3 sequences in the sample, around a third were seen once. Germline loops: CDR1 WSHSY, CDR2 SAAADI. Trimming removed 6 bases from V and 1 base from J; junction bases left unmatched: 7. CDR3 length equals 16 residues. Study outcomes and limitations: Of the TCR beta families, the public ones yielded a cumulative frequency that identified carriers of CMV plus the relevant HLA. In two of eight donors, the top clonotype was HLA-C-restricted CMV-specific.

V usage is TRBV10-2 and J usage is TRBJ2-1; 9 bases agree with TRBD1. Source: cultured PBMCs, taken from culture after CMV antigen stimulation. The receptor comes from a human donor in good health (CMV status not recorded). Some clones in this sample may be carry-over from other donors' samples. In nucleotides, the CDR3 is TGCGCCAGCAGAGCCCCACAGGGGGCTTCCTACAATGAGCAGTTCTTC. Protein sequence: CASRAPQGASYNEQFF.